Sequencing of this T cell receptor (beta chain) was carried out in a study of beta chain features in type 1 diabetes. In the study overall: There were 107,917,701 sorted cells examined across all samples. Study-wide points: Moderate yet significant TCRB CDR3 shortening was seen in Type 1 diabetes patients in all four CD4+ subsets.

A sort by CD45RO/CCR7/CD25/CD127/CD95/CD27 yielded CD4+ naive, central memory, regulatory and stem cell-like memory cells. Expressed TCRB transcripts were sequenced because the entire RNA isolate underwent reverse transcription. The method was immunoSEQ multiplex PCR; TCRdb's version includes in-frame clones alone and lacks a portion of them. Of about 660,000 clones in the sample, around 15% were seen once. This clone was detected only a few times. The antigen is not known. The source of this sequence is a man between 18 and 35 years old with type 1 diabetes. What was sequenced was naive CD4+ T cells from blood.

As DNA, the CDR3 is TGTGCCTGGACCGAACTCCCTGGGGGTGAAAAACTGTTTTTT. The encoded protein is CAWTELPGGEKLFF. V and J are TRBV30 and TRBJ1-4, with TRBD1 as a possible D gene (5 bases). The CDR3 has 14 amino acids. Per germline, CDR1 GTSNPN and CDR2 SVGIG (reference sequence). V was clipped by 4 bases and J by 7 bases, with 16 bases between them.